The 9 T cell receptor beta chains presented below share a single source sample, sequenced in a study of regulatory T cells in long-lasting Graves disease. The sample's time point: persistent/refractory GD, antithyroid drugs over 5 years with positive TRAb. RNA from PBMCs was the source of the TCR library. CDR3-region Arm-PCR and iRepertoire HTBI primers produced the TCR beta libraries. From the multiplex PCR reads, TCRdb called clonotypes with MiXCR, one entry per CDR3 protein. The data hold 400,000 to 500,000 distinct CDR3 sequences, with about 20% observed a single time. Sequencing used peripheral blood mononuclear cells (PBMCs), obtained when the disease was refractory, from a patient treated with antithyroid drugs. The receptors here all came from a female donor with Graves disease.

In its sample, this clonotype was seen many times. The chain links TRBV28 to TRBJ2-1; 10 positions match TRBD1. V trimming: 6 bases; J trimming: 4 bases; junction bases outside the gene matches: 9. Germline V gene lookup returns CDR1 MDHEN and CDR2 SYDVKM. CDR3 length: 16 amino acids. The CDR3 nucleotides read TGTGCCAGCAGCCCGCCCGGACAGGGGGGGTACAATGAGCAGTTCTTC. Protein product: CASSPPGQGGYNEQFF.

The chain joins TRBV27 to TRBJ2-4, with a tentative D call TRBD2 (5 bases). The CDR3 spans 14 residues. V was cut by 8 bases and J by 0 bases, with 11 bases left in between. Germline CDR1 and CDR2: MNHEY and SMNVEV (reference sequence). The CDR3 loop is CASRPREAKNIQYF. The CDR3 DNA follows: TGTGCCAGCCGCCCCCGGGAAGCCAAAAACATTCAGTACTTC.

This clonotype was recorded at least ten times. The V and J genes are TRBV28 and TRBJ1-1; no definite D call. This CDR3 comprises 10 residues. CDR1 and CDR2 from the germline V gene are MDHEN and SYDVKM. V was trimmed by 6 bases and J by 14 bases, leaving 13 bases between them. The CDR3 spells CASSRTGNFF. Here the CDR3 DNA reads TGTGCCAGCAGCCGGACCGGGAACTTCTTT.

This clonotype was counted only a few times. The chain has TRBV29-1 and TRBJ1-5, with a weak D call TRBD1 (5 bases). This CDR3 is built from 14 residues. V was trimmed by 7 bases and J by 1 base, leaving 14 bases between them. Germline loops: CDR1 SQVTM, CDR2 ANQGSEA. CDR3 nucleotide sequence: TGCAGCGCCATGGTGGGGGGGAGCAATCAGCCCCAGCATTTT. Its protein is CSAMVGGSNQPQHF.

The V call is TRBV2, the J call TRBJ1-2; D not resolved. V was cut by 4 bases and J by 4 bases, with 13 bases left in between. The CDR3 length is 14 residues. CDR1 and CDR2 (germline): SNHLY, FYNNEI. CDR3: CASSGAGYGYGYTF. The CDR3 DNA is TGTGCCAGCAGTGGGGCCGGGTACGGCTATGGCTACACCTTC.

This clonotype was seen a few times. This chain joins TRBV7-9 and TRBJ2-7, with 12 bases that match TRBD2. Germline trimming cut 5 bases from V and 5 bases from J; bases unmatched to any gene: 7. Germline CDR1 SEHNR, CDR2 FQNEAQ (reference sequence). This CDR3 has 15 amino acids. The CDR3 region has the DNA TGTGCCAGCAGCCAGACTAGCGGGAGTCTCAACGAGCAGTACTTC. Its translation: CASSQTSGSLNEQYF.

This clonotype was counted a few times. This chain links TRBV29-1 with TRBJ2-2, with 7 positions matching TRBD2. The germline V gene encodes CDR1 SQVTM and CDR2 ANQGSEA. This CDR3 contains 17 residues. The V gene end was trimmed by 4 bases and the J gene end by 0 bases; junction bases not matched to a gene: 11. The CDR3 loop reads CSVVTPGLPTNTGELFF. DNA of the CDR3: TGCAGCGTTGTTACTCCGGGACTACCTACGAACACCGGGGAGCTGTTTTTT.

A few counts support this clonotype. The gene calls are TRBV9 and TRBJ2-2, with 13 bases identical to TRBD2. The germline V gene has CDR1 SGDLS and CDR2 YYNGEE. The V and J ends lost 0 bases and 5 bases, in that order; junction bases with no gene match: 4. The CDR3 is made up of 17 amino acids. DNA for the CDR3: TGTGCCAGCAGCGTAGGGACTAGCGGGAGAGGAACCGGGGAGCTGTTTTTT. It specifies CASSVGTSGRGTGELFF.

This clonotype was counted between two and nine times. The rearrangement links TRBV5-6 to TRBJ2-7; D ambiguous. V dropped 4 bases and J dropped 6 bases, with 11 bases sitting between them. CDR1 and CDR2 from the germline V gene are SGHDT and YYEEEE. This CDR3 has 12 amino acids. CDR3 sequence (DNA): TGTGCCAGCAGCCTCGACATAGGCGAGCAGTACTTC. Translated: CASSLDIGEQYF.